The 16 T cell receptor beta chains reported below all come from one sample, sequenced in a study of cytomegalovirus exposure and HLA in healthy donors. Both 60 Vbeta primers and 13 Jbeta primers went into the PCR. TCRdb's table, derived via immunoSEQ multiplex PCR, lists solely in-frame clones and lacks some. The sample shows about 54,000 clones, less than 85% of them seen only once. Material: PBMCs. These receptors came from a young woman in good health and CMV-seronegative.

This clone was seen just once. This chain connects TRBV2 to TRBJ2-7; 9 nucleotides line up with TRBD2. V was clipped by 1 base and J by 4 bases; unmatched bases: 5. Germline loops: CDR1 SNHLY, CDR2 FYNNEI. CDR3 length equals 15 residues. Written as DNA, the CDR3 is TGTGCCAGCAGTGAAGTAGCGGGAGAGTCTTACGAGCAGTACTTC. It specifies CASSEVAGESYEQYF.

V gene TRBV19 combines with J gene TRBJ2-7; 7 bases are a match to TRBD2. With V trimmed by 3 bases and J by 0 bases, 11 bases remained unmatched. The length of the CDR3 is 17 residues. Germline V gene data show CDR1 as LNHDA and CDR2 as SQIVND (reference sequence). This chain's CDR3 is CASSIRVGGSLSYEQYF. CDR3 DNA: TGTGCCAGTAGTATTCGGGTCGGCGGGAGCCTCTCCTACGAGCAGTACTTC.

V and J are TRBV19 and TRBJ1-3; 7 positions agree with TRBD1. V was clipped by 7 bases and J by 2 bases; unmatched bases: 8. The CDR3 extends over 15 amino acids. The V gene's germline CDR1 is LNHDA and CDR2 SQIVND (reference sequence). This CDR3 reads CASTPGQFTGNTIYF. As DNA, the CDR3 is TGTGCCAGTACCCCGGGACAGTTCACTGGAAACACCATATATTTT.

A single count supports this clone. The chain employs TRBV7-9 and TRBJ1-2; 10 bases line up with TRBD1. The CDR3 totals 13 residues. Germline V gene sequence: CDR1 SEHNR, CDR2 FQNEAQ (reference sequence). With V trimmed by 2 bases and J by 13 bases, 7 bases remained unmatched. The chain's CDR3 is CASSLRPGQGPTF. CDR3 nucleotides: TGTGCCAGCAGCTTAAGGCCGGGACAGGGGCCCACCTTC.

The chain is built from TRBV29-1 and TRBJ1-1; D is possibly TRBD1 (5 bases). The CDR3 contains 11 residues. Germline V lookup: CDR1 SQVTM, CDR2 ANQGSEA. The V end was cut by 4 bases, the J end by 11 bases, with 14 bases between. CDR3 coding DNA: TGCAGCGTTGGGGGGGAGGGGCGGGCTTTCTTT. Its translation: CSVGGEGRAFF.

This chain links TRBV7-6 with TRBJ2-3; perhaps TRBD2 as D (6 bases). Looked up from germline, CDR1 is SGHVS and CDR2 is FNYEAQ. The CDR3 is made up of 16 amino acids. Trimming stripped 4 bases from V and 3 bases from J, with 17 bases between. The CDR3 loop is CASSSGSRETTDTQYF. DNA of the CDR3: TGTGCCAGCAGCTCCGGCAGTCGGGAGACAACAGATACGCAGTATTTT.

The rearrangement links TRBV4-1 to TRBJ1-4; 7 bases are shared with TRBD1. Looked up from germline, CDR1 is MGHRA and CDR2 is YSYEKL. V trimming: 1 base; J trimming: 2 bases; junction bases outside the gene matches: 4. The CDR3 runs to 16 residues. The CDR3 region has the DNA TGCGCCAGCAGCCAAGCAGGGACAGATACTAATGAAAAACTGTTTTTT. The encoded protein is CASSQAGTDTNEKLFF.

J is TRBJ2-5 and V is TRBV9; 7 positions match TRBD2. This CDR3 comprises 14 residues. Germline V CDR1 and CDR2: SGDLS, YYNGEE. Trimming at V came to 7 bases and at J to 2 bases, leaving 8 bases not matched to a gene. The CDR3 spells CASARGDFQETQYF. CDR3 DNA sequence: TGTGCCAGCGCCCGGGGGGACTTTCAAGAGACCCAGTACTTC.

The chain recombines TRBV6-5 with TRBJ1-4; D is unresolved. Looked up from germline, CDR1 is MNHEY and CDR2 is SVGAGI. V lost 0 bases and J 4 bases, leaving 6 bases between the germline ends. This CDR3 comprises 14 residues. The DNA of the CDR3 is TGTGCCAGCAGTTACTCTCAAATTAATGAAAAACTGTTTTTT. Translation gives CASSYSQINEKLFF.

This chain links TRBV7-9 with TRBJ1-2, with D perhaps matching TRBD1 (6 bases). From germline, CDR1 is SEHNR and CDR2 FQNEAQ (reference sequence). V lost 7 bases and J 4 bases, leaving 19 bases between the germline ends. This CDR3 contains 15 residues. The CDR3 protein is CASTLNREGSYGYTF. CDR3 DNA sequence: TGTGCCAGCACTTTAAACAGGGAGGGGAGCTATGGCTACACCTTC.

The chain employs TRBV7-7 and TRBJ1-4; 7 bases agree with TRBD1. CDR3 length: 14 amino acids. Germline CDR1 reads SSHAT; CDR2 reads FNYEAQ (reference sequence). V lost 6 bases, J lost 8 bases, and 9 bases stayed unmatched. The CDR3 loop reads CASSFDREREKLFF. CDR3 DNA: TGTGCCAGCAGTTTTGACAGGGAGAGGGAAAAACTGTTTTTT.

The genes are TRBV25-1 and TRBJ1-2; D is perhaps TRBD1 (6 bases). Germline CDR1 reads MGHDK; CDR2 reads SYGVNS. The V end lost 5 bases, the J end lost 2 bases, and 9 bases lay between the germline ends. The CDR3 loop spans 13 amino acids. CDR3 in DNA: TGTGCCAGCAGTCAGGGGCGCAACTATGGCTACACCTTC. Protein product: CASSQGRNYGYTF.

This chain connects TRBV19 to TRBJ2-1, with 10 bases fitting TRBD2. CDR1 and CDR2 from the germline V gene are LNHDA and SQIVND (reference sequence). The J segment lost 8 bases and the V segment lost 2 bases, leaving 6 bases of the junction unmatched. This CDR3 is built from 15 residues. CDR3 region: CASSIQSGRAYEQFF. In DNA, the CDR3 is TGTGCCAGTAGTATACAGAGCGGGAGGGCATATGAGCAGTTCTTC.

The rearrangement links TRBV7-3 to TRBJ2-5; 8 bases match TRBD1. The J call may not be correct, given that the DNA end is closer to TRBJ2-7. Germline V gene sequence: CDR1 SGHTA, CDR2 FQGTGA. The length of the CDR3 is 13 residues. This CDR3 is CASSSDRVNEQYF. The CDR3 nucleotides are TGTGCCAGCAGCTCGGACAGGGTCAACGAGCAGTACTTC.

This CDR3 is CASSPLRGGNTGELFF. The DNA of the CDR3 is TGTGCCAGCAGCCCCCTTAGGGGGGGGAACACCGGGGAGCTGTTTTTT. The V call is TRBV7-3, the J call TRBJ2-2; the D gene is possibly TRBD2 (7 bases). The CDR3 has 16 amino acids. Trimming stripped 5 bases from V and 1 base from J, with 14 bases between. Germline lookup yields CDR1 SGHTA and CDR2 FQGTGA.

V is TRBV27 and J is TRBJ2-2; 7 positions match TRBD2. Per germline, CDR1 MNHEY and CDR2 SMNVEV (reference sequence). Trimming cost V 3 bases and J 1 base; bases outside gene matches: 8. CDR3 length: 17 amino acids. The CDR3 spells CASSLFSGGGNTGELFF. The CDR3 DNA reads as TGTGCCAGCAGTTTGTTTTCGGGCGGGGGGAACACCGGGGAGCTGTTTTTT.